These 9 T cell receptor beta chains came from one sample sequenced in a study of TET2 disruption in CD19-targeted CAR T cells. Assay: immunoSEQ multiplex PCR; the TCRdb copy retains only in-frame clones and omits some. This sample's clone table lists hundreds of clones. The treatment was: autologous CTL019 cells: CD19 CAR with 4-1BB and CD3 zeta domains. The sample consisted of peripheral blood, taken from a patient treated with CD19 CAR T cells. These receptors came from a man in his 70s with chronic lymphocytic leukemia.

This clone registers medium-sized by frequency. The DNA ends 3 residues before the CDR3 does, and the rest of the CDR3 is filled in from the germline J gene. The chain recombines TRBV9 with TRBJ2-3; 10 bases match TRBD1. CDR1 and CDR2 (germline): SGDLS, YYNGEE. The J segment lost 4 bases and the V segment lost 0 bases, leaving 2 bases of the junction unmatched. This CDR3 has 15 residues. The CDR3 bases that were read are TGTGCCAGCAGCGTAGGACAGGGGGCTGCAGATACG. Translating gives CASSVGQGAADT. The CDR3 in full is CASSVGQGAADTQYF.

This clone is called medium-sized based on its frequency. The read stops 3 residues short of the end of the CDR3; the missing end is completed from the germline J gene. The rearrangement joins TRBV9 to TRBJ2-3; 8 bases match TRBD1. The CDR3 is made up of 15 amino acids. The germline V gene encodes CDR1 SGDLS and CDR2 YYNGEE. V was clipped by 4 bases and J by 3 bases; unmatched bases: 7. Incomplete CDR3 DNA: TGTGCCAGCAGCCCGCAGGGGGCGCCTACAGATACG. The encoded protein is CASSPQGAPTDT. The entire CDR3 reads CASSPQGAPTDTQYF. Full variable domain (missing parts from reference TRBV9 and TRBJ2-3): DSGVTQTPKHLITATGQRVTLRCSPRSGDLSVYWYQQSLDQGLQFLIQYYNGEERAKGNILERFSAQQFPDLHSELNLSSLELGDSALYFCASSPQGAPTDTQYFGPGTRLTVL.

Comments on this clone: The DNA ends 3 residues before the CDR3 does, and the rest of the CDR3 is filled in from the germline J gene. V gene TRBV4-2 combines with J gene TRBJ1-6; 9 positions match TRBD1. Trimming cost V 1 base and J 11 bases; bases outside gene matches: 9. This CDR3 contains 16 residues. Germline V lookup: CDR1 LGHNA, CDR2 YNFKEQ. The CDR3 is CASSQGSGQGETPLHF. The sequenced CDR3 bases are TGTGCCAGCAGCCAAGGTTCGGGACAGGGAGAGACACCC.

By frequency, this clone is medium-sized. The read is 3 residues too short to cover the CDR3 end, so that end is filled in from the germline J gene. The chain recombines TRBV5-4 with TRBJ2-7, with TRBD2 matching over 14 bases. The germline gives CDR1 SGHNT, CDR2 YYREEE (reference sequence). The CDR3 is made up of 16 amino acids. V was pared by 0 bases and J by 2 bases, with 1 base of the junction left unmatched. The covered CDR3 bases are TGTGCCAGCAGCTTGGGGGGACTAGCGGGGGCCTACGAG. It yields the protein CASSLGGLAGAYE. The entire CDR3 protein is CASSLGGLAGAYEQYF. Full variable domain (outside the CDR3, taken from reference TRBV5-4 and TRBJ2-7): ETGVTQSPTHLIKTRGQQVTLRCSSQSGHNTVSWYQQALGQGPQFIFQYYREEENGRGNFPPRFSGLQFPNYSSELNVNALELDDSALYLCASSLGGLAGAYEQYFGPGTRLTVT.

Measured by frequency, this clone is medium-sized. Partial CDR3 DNA: TGTGCCAGCGGCGCCCGGACAGGGGCCAGCACAGATACG. Translation: CASGARTGASTDT. In full, the CDR3 reads CASGARTGASTDTQYF. The rearrangement joins TRBV9 to TRBJ2-3; 9 nucleotides line up with TRBD1. The read ends 3 residues before the CDR3 terminus; that terminus is restored from the germline J gene. CDR1 is SGDLS, CDR2 YYNGEE, per germline. V trimming: 7 bases; J trimming: 0 bases; junction bases outside the gene matches: 9. The CDR3 loop spans 16 amino acids.

This clone counts as medium-sized (0.01 to 0.1%) by frequency. Read sequence stops 3 residues before the CDR3 end, and the germline J gene provides the missing end. The chain joins TRBV9 to TRBJ2-1; TRBD1 aligns across 8 bases. CDR1 SGDLS and CDR2 YYNGEE come from the germline V gene. This CDR3 is built from 15 residues. J was trimmed by 6 bases and V by 3 bases; bases with no gene match: 8. CDR3 DNA, as far as it was read: TGTGCCAGCAGCGAGACAGGGGCCACACCCAATGAG. Residues: CASSETGATPNE. The complete CDR3 protein is CASSETGATPNEQFF. The full variable domain, rest sourced from reference TRBV9 and TRBJ2-1, is DSGVTQTPKHLITATGQRVTLRCSPRSGDLSVYWYQQSLDQGLQFLIQYYNGEERAKGNILERFSAQQFPDLHSELNLSSLELGDSALYFCASSETGATPNEQFFGPGTRLTVL.

This clone is classed as large by frequency. The read finishes 3 residues shy of the CDR3 end, and the germline J gene is used to complete it. This chain links TRBV19 with TRBJ2-5; 8 bases are a match to TRBD1. With 6 bases clipped from V and 5 bases from J, the junction kept 11 bases outside the gene matches. This CDR3 is 15 amino acids long. Looked up from germline, CDR1 is LNHDA and CDR2 is SQIVND (reference sequence). Incomplete CDR3 DNA: TGTGCCAGTAGCCCCACAGGGGGTGGTGGGGAGACC. Translating gives CASSPTGGGGET. In full, the CDR3 is CASSPTGGGGETQYF.

Measured by frequency, this clone is medium-sized. The sequence runs out 3 residues before the end of the CDR3; the remainder is reconstructed from the germline J gene. This sequence joins TRBV5-1 and TRBJ2-3, with 8 nucleotides matching TRBD2. CDR1 and CDR2 (germline): SGHRS, YFSETQ. With V trimmed by 0 bases and J by 1 base, 1 base remained unmatched. The CDR3 loop spans 15 amino acids. CDR3 in amino acids: CASSLVSGGTDTQYF. The CDR3 DNA, read in part, is TGCGCCAGCAGCTTGGTTAGCGGGGGCACAGATACG. Filled out from reference TRBV5-1 and TRBJ2-3, the complete variable domain reads KAGVTQTPRYLIKTRGQQVTLSCSPISGHRSVSWYQQTPGQGLQFLFEYFSETQRNKGNFPGRFSGRQFSNSRSEMNVSTLELGDSALYLCASSLVSGGTDTQYFGPGTRLTVL.

Frequency places this clone as medium-sized. The missing CDR3 end, 3 residues past where the read stops, is filled in from the germline J gene. The chain has TRBV5-1 and TRBJ2-5, with 12 bases matching TRBD2. Trimming cost V 4 bases and J 1 base; bases outside gene matches: 5. The CDR3 extends over 16 amino acids. Germline CDR1 SGHRS, CDR2 YFSETQ. The CDR3 sequence is CASSLGLAGIQETQYF. CDR3 bases read: TGCGCCAGCAGCCTCGGACTAGCGGGGATCCAAGAGACC.